This T cell receptor (beta chain) stems from a study of radiotherapy plus CTLA-4 blockade in lung cancer. Details on this clone: Its antigen is still unknown.

Here immunoSEQ multiplex PCR was the method, and the copy in TCRdb shows in-frame clones only, minus some. The table lists 65,000 to 85,000 clones, approximately 76% of them singletons. The V gene's germline CDR1 is LGHNA and CDR2 YNFKEQ. V was cut by 9 bases and J by 6 bases, with 15 bases left in between. This CDR3 contains 13 residues. Study-wide results and limits: Dynamics of early blood T cell clones, together with interferon-beta, were reportedly the best predictors of response.

V usage is TRBV4-2 and J usage is TRBJ1-5; possible D gene TRBD1, 6 bases. The source material was peripheral blood, sampled from a patient treated with radiotherapy plus ipilimumab. The sequence was obtained from a human donor with non-small cell lung cancer whose response to radiotherapy plus ipilimumab could not be evaluated. Some clones in this sample may be carry-over from other donors' samples. CDR3 in DNA: TGTGCCAGTGGACAGAGGGATGGTCAGCCCCAGCATTTT. Protein sequence: CASGQRDGQPQHF.